This TCR beta chain was captured by sequencing in a study of cytomegalovirus exposure and HLA in healthy donors. Findings of the study overall: The study designated over 150 TCR beta chains cytomegalovirus-associated. Donors were assumed by presence/absence analyses to have roughly uniform sequencing depth.

About this clone itself: Its antigen is still unknown.

In the PCR, 60 Vbeta and 13 Jbeta primers were used. The data were produced by immunoSEQ multiplex PCR, yet TCRdb's version contains in-frame clones alone and is incomplete. The sample gives 120,000 to 150,000 clones, roughly two thirds of which show up once; around 15% is in the top ten. At collection, donors were nominally healthy, but unrecorded immune exposures were probable. V was cut by 0 bases and J by 4 bases, with 6 bases left in between. There are 13 residues in the CDR3. Germline V gene lookup returns CDR1 MNHEY and CDR2 SMNVEV (reference sequence). The source of this sequence is a human donor in good health. The genes are TRBV27 and TRBJ1-2, with D hard to call. Sequences were obtained from PBMCs. The CDR3 here is CASSLSASYGYTF. The CDR3 nucleotides are TGTGCCAGCAGTTTATCGGCAAGCTATGGCTACACCTTC.